Sequencing of this T cell receptor (beta chain) was carried out in a study of identical twins. This clonotype has only a few counts. Template switching created a universal primer site, and the cDNA included unique molecular identifiers. From the 5' RACE reads, TCRdb called clonotypes with MiXCR, one entry per CDR3 protein. The sample shows more than 350,000 distinct CDR3 sequences, approximately 10% of them seen only once. Germline values: CDR1 LGHNA, CDR2 YNFKEQ. This CDR3 region has 16 residues. V lost 4 bases and J lost 3, with 16 bases in between. The sequenced material came from naive T cells sorted from blood. The sequence was obtained from a woman between 45 and 60 years old in good health. The chain has TRBV4-2 and TRBJ2-1; D might be TRBD2 (6 bases). As DNA, the CDR3 is TGTGCCAGCAGCCCCACGACGGGAGCAGGCTACAATGAGCAGTTCTTC. It yields the protein CASSPTTGAGYNEQFF.